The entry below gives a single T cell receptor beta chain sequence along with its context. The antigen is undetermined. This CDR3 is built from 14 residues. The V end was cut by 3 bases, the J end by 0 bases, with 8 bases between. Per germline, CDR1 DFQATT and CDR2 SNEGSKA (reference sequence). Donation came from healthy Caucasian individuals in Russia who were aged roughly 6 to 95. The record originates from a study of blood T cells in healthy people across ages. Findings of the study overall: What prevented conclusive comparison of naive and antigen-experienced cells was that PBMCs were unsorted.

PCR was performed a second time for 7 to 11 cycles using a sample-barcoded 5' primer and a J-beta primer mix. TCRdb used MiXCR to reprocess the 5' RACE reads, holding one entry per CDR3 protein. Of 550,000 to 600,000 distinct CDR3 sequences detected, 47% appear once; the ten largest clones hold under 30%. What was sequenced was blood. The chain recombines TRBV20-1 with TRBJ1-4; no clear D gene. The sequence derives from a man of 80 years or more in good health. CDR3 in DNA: TGCAGTGCTAGTAGGAGAACAACTAATGAAAAACTGTTTTTT. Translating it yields CSASRRTTNEKLFF.